These 26 T cell receptor beta chains came from one sample sequenced in a study of blood T cell repertoires in COVID-19. Method: immunoSEQ multiplex PCR; TCRdb's copy keeps in-frame clones and lacks some. The sample consists of about 280,000 clones, approximately 90% of them appearing once. Material: PBMCs or T cells enriched from blood (not recorded which). The origin of the receptors is a man between 35 and 55 years old who had been exposed to COVID-19.

This chain joins TRBV4-1 and TRBJ2-7; 10 bases line up with TRBD1. CDR1 is MGHRA, CDR2 YSYEKL, per germline. With V trimmed by 1 base and J by 4 bases, 7 bases remained unmatched. The CDR3 length is 16 residues. In nucleotides, the CDR3 is TGCGCCAGCAGCCAAGTAGCCGGGACAGGGGCGTACGAGCAGTACTTC. This sequence encodes CASSQVAGTGAYEQYF.

V and J are TRBV9 and TRBJ1-1; 7 bases line up with TRBD1. The CDR3 length is 14 residues. With V trimmed by 3 bases and J by 1 base, 3 bases remained unmatched. Looked up from germline, CDR1 is SGDLS and CDR2 is YYNGEE. The DNA for the CDR3 is TGTGCCAGCAGCGCGGAGGGGGCGAACACTGAAGCTTTCTTT. Protein: CASSAEGANTEAFF.

The chain employs TRBV3-1 (or the pseudogene TRBV3-2) and TRBJ2-7, with 8 bases lining up with TRBD2. This CDR3 spans 15 amino acids. V lost 2 bases, J lost 6 bases, and 9 bases stayed unmatched. Germline V lookup: CDR1 LGHDT, CDR2 YNNKEL (reference sequence). CDR3 residues: CASSQHGGRLSEQYF. DNA for the CDR3: TGTGCCAGCAGCCAACACGGCGGGAGGCTGTCCGAGCAGTACTTC.

Only one count was recorded for this clone. This chain joins TRBV28 and TRBJ1-1; D remains unclear. Per the germline V gene, CDR1 is MDHEN and CDR2 is SYDVKM. This CDR3 has 16 amino acids. Deletions cut 4 bases from V and 1 base from J, with 16 bases between. The CDR3 loop is CASSSPGWSPNTEAFF. The CDR3 region has the DNA TGTGCCAGCAGTTCCCCAGGTTGGTCTCCGAACACTGAAGCTTTCTTT. The complete variable domain, with remaining parts taken from reference TRBV28 and TRBJ1-1, reads DVKVTQSSRYLVKRTGEKVFLECVQDMDHENMFWYRQDPGLGLRLIYFSYDVKMKEKGDIPEGYSVSREKKERFSLILESASTNQTSMYLCASSSPGWSPNTEAFFGQGTRLTVV.

The CDR3 DNA sequence: TGTGCCAGTAGTACTGACTCGGAGGCAGACTATGGCTACACCTTC. Its protein product is CASSTDSEADYGYTF. The chain couples TRBV19 to TRBJ1-2; no firm D call. The V gene lost 4 bases and the J gene lost 3 bases, with 15 bases spanning the gap. The CDR3 has 15 amino acids. CDR1 and CDR2 from the germline V gene are LNHDA and SQIVND (reference sequence).

The V call is TRBV12-5, the J call TRBJ1-5; TRBD1 might be the D (5 bases). Germline V gene lookup returns CDR1 LGHNT and CDR2 FRNRAP. The V end was cut by 6 bases, the J end by 2 bases, with 20 bases between. This CDR3 comprises 17 residues. The CDR3 is CASGNRPILGRNQPQHF. The CDR3 DNA is TGTGCTAGTGGCAACAGACCTATTTTGGGGCGCAATCAGCCCCAGCATTTT. The full variable domain, its missing parts supplied by reference TRBV12-5 and TRBJ1-5, is DARVTQTPRHKVTEMGQEVTMRCQPILGHNTVFWYRQTMMQGLELLAYFRNRAPLDDSGMPKDRFSAEMPDATLATLKIQPSEPRDSAVYFCASGNRPILGRNQPQHFGDGTRLSIL.

The chain carries TRBV14 and TRBJ2-7; D is undetermined. Germline loops: CDR1 SGHDN, CDR2 FVKESK. The CDR3 contains 15 residues. V was shortened by 0 bases and J by 3 bases, with 12 bases between the two germline ends. The CDR3 coding sequence is TGTGCCAGCAGCCAAGATCGCGCTTCCTACTACGAGCAGTACTTC. This gives the protein CASSQDRASYYEQYF.

The chain links TRBV24-1 to TRBJ1-1; TRBD1 might be the D (5 bases). Germline V gene sequence: CDR1 KGHDR, CDR2 SFDVKD. Trimming removed 2 bases at V and 0 bases at J, with 18 bases between. The CDR3 has 18 residues. The CDR3 protein is CATSDSIPGGKVNTEAFF. The DNA for the CDR3 is TGTGCCACCAGTGATTCGATTCCGGGGGGAAAAGTGAACACTGAAGCTTTCTTT.

CDR3 region: CASSRLAGENTGELFF. The CDR3 DNA is TGTGCCAGCAGCCGACTAGCGGGCGAGAACACCGGGGAGCTGTTTTTT. The chain is built from TRBV5-4 and TRBJ2-2; 10 nucleotides line up with TRBD2. The germline gives CDR1 SGHNT, CDR2 YYREEE (reference sequence). V lost 4 bases, J lost 1 base, and 4 bases stayed unmatched. This CDR3 spans 16 amino acids.

The V call is TRBV9, the J call TRBJ1-2, with D possibly being TRBD1 (6 bases). CDR3 length: 15 amino acids. The germline V and J ends were trimmed by 4 bases and 1 base, with 14 bases remaining between them. The germline gives CDR1 SGDLS, CDR2 YYNGEE. The CDR3 here is CASSSQGHRNYGYTF. Written as DNA, the CDR3 is TGTGCCAGCAGCTCTCAGGGACACCGTAACTATGGCTACACCTTC. The variable domain in full, with the rest retrieved from reference TRBV9 and TRBJ1-2, is DSGVTQTPKHLITATGQRVTLRCSPRSGDLSVYWYQQSLDQGLQFLIQYYNGEERAKGNILERFSAQQFPDLHSELNLSSLELGDSALYFCASSSQGHRNYGYTFGSGTRLTVV.

V is TRBV11-3 and J is TRBJ2-3; TRBD1 agrees at 10 bases. Germline CDR1 and CDR2: SGHNT and YENEEA. After removal of 1 base from V and 8 bases from J, the junction contained 3 bases not matched to a gene. The CDR3 is 14 amino acids. CDR3 protein: CASSLGTGGTTQYF. In nucleotides, the CDR3 is TGTGCCAGCAGCTTAGGGACAGGGGGGACTACGCAGTATTTT.

The chain uses TRBV9 and TRBJ2-2; tentative D call: TRBD2 (6 bases). The V gene's germline CDR1 is SGDLS and CDR2 YYNGEE. The CDR3 consists of 17 residues. V was clipped by 4 bases and J by 1 base, with 17 bases between them. The CDR3 DNA reads as TGTGCCAGCAGCCCTTTGGGTTGGCGGGGGAACACCGGGGAGCTGTTTTTT. This translates into CASSPLGWRGNTGELFF.

The chain carries TRBV24-1 and TRBJ2-2; 10 positions match TRBD1. Germline loops: CDR1 KGHDR, CDR2 SFDVKD. V lost 0 bases, J lost 0 bases, and 6 bases stayed unmatched. The CDR3 loop spans 19 amino acids. CDR3 loop: CATSDLQTGTGANTGELFF. CDR3 DNA: TGTGCCACCAGTGATTTGCAAACCGGGACAGGGGCGAACACCGGGGAGCTGTTTTTT.

The chain links TRBV9 to TRBJ2-1; D unresolved. The CDR3 contains 11 residues. With 0 bases removed from V and 13 bases from J, the gap between germline ends came to 8 bases. Germline lookup yields CDR1 SGDLS and CDR2 YYNGEE. The DNA of the CDR3 is TGTGCCAGCAGCGTAGACGAGGAACAGTTCTTC. This encodes CASSVDEEQFF.

The chain is built from TRBV27 and TRBJ2-7, with D perhaps TRBD1 (5 bases). Germline loops: CDR1 MNHEY, CDR2 SMNVEV (reference sequence). V lost 2 bases and J 2 bases, leaving 13 bases between the germline ends. The CDR3 runs 15 residues. The chain's CDR3 is CASSLGQSAPYEQYF. CDR3 bases: TGTGCCAGCAGTTTAGGACAATCTGCCCCCTACGAGCAGTACTTC.

This chain connects TRBV18 to TRBJ1-2, with 7 bases fitting TRBD1. With V trimmed by 4 bases and J by 0 bases, 5 bases remained unmatched. The CDR3 totals 15 residues. Germline V gene lookup returns CDR1 KGHSH and CDR2 LQKENI. CDR3 in amino acids: CASSRGTASNYGYTF. CDR3 coding DNA: TGTGCCAGCTCACGAGGGACAGCTTCTAACTATGGCTACACCTTC.

This clone was detected once. The V and J genes are TRBV7-9 and TRBJ1-2, with 7 bases lining up with TRBD1. Trimming removed 1 base from V and 4 bases from J; junction bases left unmatched: 9. Per germline, CDR1 SEHNR and CDR2 FQNEAQ (reference sequence). The CDR3 extends over 16 amino acids. CDR3 protein: CASSLDLTGDGYGYTF. The CDR3, as DNA: TGTGCCAGCAGCTTAGACCTCACAGGGGATGGCTATGGCTACACCTTC.

This clone was counted a single time. This chain joins TRBV3-1 (or the pseudogene TRBV3-2) and TRBJ2-5; weak D call: TRBD2 (6 bases). V lost 1 base and J lost 5, with 11 bases in between. Germline V gene data show CDR1 as LGHDT and CDR2 as YNNKEL (reference sequence). The CDR3 runs to 14 residues. This CDR3 is CASSQGSGEETQYF. The CDR3 nucleotides read TGTGCCAGCAGCCAAGGTTCGGGAGAGGAGACCCAGTACTTC.

The chain recombines TRBV9 with TRBJ1-2; D not resolved. The CDR3 consists of 15 residues. Germline CDR1 SGDLS, CDR2 YYNGEE. V was trimmed by 0 bases and J by 8 bases, leaving 17 bases between them. The CDR3 bases are TGTGCCAGCAGCGTAGGGGCCAGCTCAGGTTACGGCTACACCTTC. It translates to CASSVGASSGYGYTF.

The genes are TRBV10-2 and TRBJ2-3; 9 nucleotides agree with TRBD2. With V trimmed by 5 bases and J by 0 bases, 3 bases remained unmatched. This CDR3 comprises 15 residues. Germline values: CDR1 WSHSY, CDR2 SAAADI. This CDR3 is CASSPGLASTDTQYF. The CDR3 nucleotides are TGCGCCAGCAGTCCGGGACTAGCTAGCACAGATACGCAGTATTTT.

The chain couples TRBV7-9 to TRBJ1-1, with unresolved D. Germline values: CDR1 SEHNR, CDR2 FQNEAQ (reference sequence). The CDR3 extends over 12 amino acids. The ends were cut back, 4 bases at V and 4 bases at J, with 7 bases in the middle. CDR3 sequence: CASSYSSTEAFF. CDR3 nucleotide sequence: TGTGCCAGCAGCTACTCTTCCACTGAAGCTTTCTTT.

V usage is TRBV19 and J usage is TRBJ1-5, with 7 nucleotides matching TRBD1. CDR1 and CDR2 from the germline V gene are LNHDA and SQIVND (reference sequence). With V trimmed by 5 bases and J by 4 bases, 5 bases remained unmatched. The CDR3 loop spans 14 amino acids. CDR3 protein: CASSVNRGNQPQHF. The DNA for the CDR3 is TGTGCCAGTAGTGTAAACAGGGGAAATCAGCCCCAGCATTTT.

V is TRBV7-7 and J is TRBJ2-1; possibly TRBD1 for D (6 bases). There are 13 residues in the CDR3. Germline CDR1 reads SSHAT; CDR2 reads FNYEAQ (reference sequence). The V gene lost 3 bases and the J gene lost 6 bases, with 9 bases spanning the gap. The CDR3 DNA is TGTGCCAGCAGCTTGGAGACAGGCAATGAGCAGTTCTTC. It yields the protein CASSLETGNEQFF.

The chain has TRBV29-1 and TRBJ1-2; TRBD1 matches 12 bases. The V segment lost 6 bases and the J segment 5 bases; nucleotides outside the gene matches: 7. CDR1 is SQVTM and CDR2 is ANQGSEA in the germline V gene. This CDR3 is built from 14 residues. CDR3 sequence: CSVRSGQGAYGYTF. The DNA for the CDR3 is TGCAGCGTCCGCTCGGGACAGGGGGCTTATGGCTACACCTTC.

The chain carries TRBV19 and TRBJ1-1; TRBD1 matches 7 bases. Germline lookup yields CDR1 LNHDA and CDR2 SQIVND (reference sequence). The CDR3 covers 16 residues. V dropped 5 bases and J dropped 0; count of bases not matched to a gene: 9. Written as DNA, the CDR3 is TGTGCCAGTAGTCCTATTACAGGGGCAATGAACACTGAAGCTTTCTTT. Translated, it gives CASSPITGAMNTEAFF.

The V and J genes are TRBV7-9 and TRBJ1-6, with D unclear. Germline-derived CDR1 and CDR2 are SEHNR and FQNEAQ (reference sequence). Trimming stripped 8 bases from V and 4 bases from J, with 9 bases between. The CDR3 spans 13 residues. CDR3 sequence (DNA): TGTGCCAGCGCGGAAGAGTATAATTCACCCCTCCACTTT. Amino acids: CASAEEYNSPLHF. Full variable domain (rest looked up from reference TRBV7-9 and TRBJ1-6): DTGVSQNPRHKITKRGQNVTFRCDPISEHNRLYWYRQTLGQGPEFLTYFQNEAQLEKSRLLSDRFSAERPKGSFSTLEIQRTEQGDSAMYLCASAEEYNSPLHFGNGTRLTVT.